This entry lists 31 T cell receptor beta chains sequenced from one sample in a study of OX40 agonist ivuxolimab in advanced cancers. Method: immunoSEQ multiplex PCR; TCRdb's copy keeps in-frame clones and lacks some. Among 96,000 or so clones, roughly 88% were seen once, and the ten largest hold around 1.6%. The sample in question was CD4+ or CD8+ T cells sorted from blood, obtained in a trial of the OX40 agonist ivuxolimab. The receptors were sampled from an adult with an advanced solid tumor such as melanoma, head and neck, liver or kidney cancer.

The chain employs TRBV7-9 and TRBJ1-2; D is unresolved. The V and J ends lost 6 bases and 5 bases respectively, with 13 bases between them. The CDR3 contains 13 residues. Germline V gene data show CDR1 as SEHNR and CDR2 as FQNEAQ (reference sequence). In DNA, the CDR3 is TGTGCCAGCAGACAAACGAACGGGTATGGCTACACCTTC. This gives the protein CASRQTNGYGYTF.

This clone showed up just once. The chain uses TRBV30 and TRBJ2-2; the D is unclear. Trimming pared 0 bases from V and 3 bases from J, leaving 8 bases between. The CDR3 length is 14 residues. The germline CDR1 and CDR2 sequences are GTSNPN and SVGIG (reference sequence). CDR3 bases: TGTGCCTGGAGTGTACACCCGGACACCGGGGAGCTGTTTTTT. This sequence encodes CAWSVHPDTGELFF.

The CDR3 nucleotides read TGTGCCAGCAGCTTAACTAGCGGGAGTGGGAATACGCAGTATTTT. This codes for CASSLTSGSGNTQYF. This rearrangement joins TRBV11-3 to TRBJ2-3; 11 bases map to TRBD2. CDR3 length: 15 residues. Germline-derived CDR1 and CDR2 are SGHNT and YENEEA. V lost 2 bases to trimming and J lost 7 bases; unmatched junction nucleotides: 5.

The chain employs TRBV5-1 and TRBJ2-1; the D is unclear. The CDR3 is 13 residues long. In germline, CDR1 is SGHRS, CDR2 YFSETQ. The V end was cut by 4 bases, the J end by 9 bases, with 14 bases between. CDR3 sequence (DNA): TGCGCCAGCAGCCCAGGATTAGTTATTGAGCAGTTCTTC. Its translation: CASSPGLVIEQFF.

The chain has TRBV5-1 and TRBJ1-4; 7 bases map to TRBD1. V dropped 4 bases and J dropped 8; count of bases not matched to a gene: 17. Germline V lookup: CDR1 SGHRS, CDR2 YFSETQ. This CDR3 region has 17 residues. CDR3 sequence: CASSGGTEVRAVEKLFF. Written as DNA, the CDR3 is TGCGCCAGCAGCGGGGGGACAGAAGTGAGGGCGGTGGAAAAACTGTTTTTT.

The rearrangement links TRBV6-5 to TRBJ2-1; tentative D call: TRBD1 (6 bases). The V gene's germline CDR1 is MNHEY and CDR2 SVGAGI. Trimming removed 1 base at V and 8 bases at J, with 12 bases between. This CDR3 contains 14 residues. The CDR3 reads CASSYYRAIDEQFF. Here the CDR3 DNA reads TGTGCCAGCAGTTACTACAGGGCGATAGATGAGCAGTTCTTC.

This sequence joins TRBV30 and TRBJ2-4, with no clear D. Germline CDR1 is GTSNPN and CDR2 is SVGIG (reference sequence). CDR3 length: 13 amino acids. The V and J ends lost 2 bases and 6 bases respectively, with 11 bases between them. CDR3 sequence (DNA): TGTGCCTGGAGTCCACCGGTGGGAAACATTCAGTACTTC. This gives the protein CAWSPPVGNIQYF.

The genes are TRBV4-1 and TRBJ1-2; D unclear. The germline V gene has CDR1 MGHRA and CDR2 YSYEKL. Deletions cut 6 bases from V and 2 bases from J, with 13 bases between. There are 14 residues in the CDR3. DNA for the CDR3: TGCGCCAGCAGACTACCCACCGAGAACTATGGCTACACCTTC. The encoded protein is CASRLPTENYGYTF.

DNA of the CDR3: TGTGCCAGTAGGGAACAATACAGGGAGAACACTGAAGCTTTCTTT. This translates into CASREQYRENTEAFF. The genes are TRBV19 and TRBJ1-1, with a possible D match to TRBD1 (6 bases). V was trimmed by 6 bases and J by 1 base, leaving 15 bases between them. Germline lookup yields CDR1 LNHDA and CDR2 SQIVND (reference sequence). This CDR3 comprises 15 residues.

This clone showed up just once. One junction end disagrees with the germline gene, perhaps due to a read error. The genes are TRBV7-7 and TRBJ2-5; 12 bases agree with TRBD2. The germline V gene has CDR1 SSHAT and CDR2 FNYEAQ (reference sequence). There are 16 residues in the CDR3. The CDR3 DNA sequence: TGTGCTAGCAGCTCGACGACTAGCGGGAGTGGAGAGACCCAGTACTTC. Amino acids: CASSSTTSGSGETQYF.

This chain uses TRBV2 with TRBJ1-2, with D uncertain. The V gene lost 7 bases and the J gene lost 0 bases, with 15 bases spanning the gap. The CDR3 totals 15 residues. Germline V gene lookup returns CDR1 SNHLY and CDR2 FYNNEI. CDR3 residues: CASTPEILANYGYTF. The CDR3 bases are TGTGCCAGCACTCCCGAGATATTAGCTAACTATGGCTACACCTTC.

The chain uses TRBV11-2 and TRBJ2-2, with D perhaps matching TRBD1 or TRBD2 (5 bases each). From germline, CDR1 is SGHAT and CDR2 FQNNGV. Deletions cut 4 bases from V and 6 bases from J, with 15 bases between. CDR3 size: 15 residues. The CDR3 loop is CASSSSGTQPGELFF. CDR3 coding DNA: TGTGCCAGCAGCTCCTCCGGGACCCAGCCCGGGGAGCTGTTTTTT. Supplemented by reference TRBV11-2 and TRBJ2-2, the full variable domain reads EAGVAQSPRYKIIEKRQSVAFWCNPISGHATLYWYQQILGQGPKLLIQFQNNGVVDDSQLPKDRFSAERLKGVDSTLKIQPAKLEDSAVYLCASSSSGTQPGELFFGEGSRLTVL.

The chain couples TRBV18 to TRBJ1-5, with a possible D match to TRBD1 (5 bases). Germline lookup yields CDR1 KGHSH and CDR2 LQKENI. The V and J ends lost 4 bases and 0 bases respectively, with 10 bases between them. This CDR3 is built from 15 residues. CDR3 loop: CASSRQSSSNQPQHF. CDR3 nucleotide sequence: TGTGCCAGCTCACGACAGTCTTCTAGCAATCAGCCCCAGCATTTT.

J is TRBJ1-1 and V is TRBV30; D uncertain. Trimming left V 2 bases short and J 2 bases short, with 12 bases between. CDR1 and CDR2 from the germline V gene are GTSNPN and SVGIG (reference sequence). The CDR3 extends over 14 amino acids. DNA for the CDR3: TGTGCCTGGAGTCCCAGCGGGTCCAACACTGAAGCTTTCTTT. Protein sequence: CAWSPSGSNTEAFF.

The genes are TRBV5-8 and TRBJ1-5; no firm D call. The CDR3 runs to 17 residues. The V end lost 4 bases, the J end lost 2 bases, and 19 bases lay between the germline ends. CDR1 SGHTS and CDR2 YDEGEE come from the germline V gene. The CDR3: CASSTRAGFFGNQPQHF. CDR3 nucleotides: TGTGCCAGCAGCACCCGGGCCGGATTCTTTGGCAATCAGCCCCAGCATTTT.

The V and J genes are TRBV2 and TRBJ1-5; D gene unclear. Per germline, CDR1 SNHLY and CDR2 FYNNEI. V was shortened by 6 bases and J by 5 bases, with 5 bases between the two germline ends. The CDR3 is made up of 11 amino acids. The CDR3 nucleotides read TGTGCCAGCAGGCTCGATCAGCCCCAGCATTTT. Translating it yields CASRLDQPQHF.

CDR3 coding DNA: TGCGCCAGCAGCGAGCGGACAGCTAGCAATCAGCCCCAGCATTTT. Translated, it gives CASSERTASNQPQHF. This sequence joins TRBV4-1 and TRBJ1-5, with a weak D call TRBD1 (6 bases). The CDR3 is 15 residues long. V lost 5 bases and J 0 bases, leaving 11 bases between the germline ends. The germline V gene has CDR1 MGHRA and CDR2 YSYEKL.

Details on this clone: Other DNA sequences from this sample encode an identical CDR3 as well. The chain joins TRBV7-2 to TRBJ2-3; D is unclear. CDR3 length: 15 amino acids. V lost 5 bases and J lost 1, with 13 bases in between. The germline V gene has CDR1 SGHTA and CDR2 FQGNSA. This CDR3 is CASSPDSLGTDTQYF. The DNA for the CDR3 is TGTGCCAGCAGCCCAGACTCCTTAGGCACAGATACGCAGTATTTT.

The CDR3 protein is CASSSPVTYEQYF. In nucleotides, the CDR3 is TGTGCCAGCAGTTCCCCCGTCACTTACGAGCAGTACTTC. The chain employs TRBV6-5 and TRBJ2-7, with D hard to call. Deletions cut 4 bases from V and 4 bases from J, with 11 bases between. Germline V gene data show CDR1 as MNHEY and CDR2 as SVGAGI. This CDR3 region has 13 residues.

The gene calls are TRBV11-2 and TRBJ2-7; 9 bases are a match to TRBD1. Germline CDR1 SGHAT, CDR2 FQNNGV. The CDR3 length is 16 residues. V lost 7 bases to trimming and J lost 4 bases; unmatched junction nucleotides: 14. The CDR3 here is CASTPFIQGAVYEQYF. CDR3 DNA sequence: TGTGCCAGCACCCCTTTTATACAGGGGGCGGTGTACGAGCAGTACTTC.

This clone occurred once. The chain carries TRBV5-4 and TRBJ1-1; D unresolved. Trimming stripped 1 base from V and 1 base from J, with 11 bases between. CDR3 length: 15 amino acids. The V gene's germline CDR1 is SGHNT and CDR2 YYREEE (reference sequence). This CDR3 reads CASSLTSSANTEAFF. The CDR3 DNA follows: TGTGCCAGCAGCTTGACCAGCTCAGCGAACACTGAAGCTTTCTTT.

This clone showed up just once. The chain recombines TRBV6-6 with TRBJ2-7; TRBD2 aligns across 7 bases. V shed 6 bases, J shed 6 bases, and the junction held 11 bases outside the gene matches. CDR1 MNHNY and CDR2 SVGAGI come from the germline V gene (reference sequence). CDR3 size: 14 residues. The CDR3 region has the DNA TGTGCCAGCAGGACCGGGACTACAAGTTCCGAGCAGTACTTC. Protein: CASRTGTTSSEQYF.

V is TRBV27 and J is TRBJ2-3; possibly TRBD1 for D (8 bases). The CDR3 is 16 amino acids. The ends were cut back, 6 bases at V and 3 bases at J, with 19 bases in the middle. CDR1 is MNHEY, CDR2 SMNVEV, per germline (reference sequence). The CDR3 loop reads CASSGRTGTITDTQYF. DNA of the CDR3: TGTGCCAGCAGCGGCCGGACAGGGACTATTACAGATACGCAGTATTTT.

This CDR3 reads CASSLGLAEAQETQYF. In nucleotides, the CDR3 is TGTGCCAGCAGCTTAGGCCTAGCGGAAGCTCAAGAGACCCAGTACTTC. This chain links TRBV11-3 with TRBJ2-5; TRBD2 matches at 7 bases. CDR3 length equals 16 residues. Germline V gives CDR1 SGHNT, CDR2 YENEEA. The V segment lost 1 base and the J segment 2 bases; nucleotides outside the gene matches: 7.

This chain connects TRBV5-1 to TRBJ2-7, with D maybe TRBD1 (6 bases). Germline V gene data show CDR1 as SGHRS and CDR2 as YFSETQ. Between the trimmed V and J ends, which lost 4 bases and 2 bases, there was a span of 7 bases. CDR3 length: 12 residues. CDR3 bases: TGCGCCAGCAGCCCAGGGGCCTACGAGCAGTACTTC. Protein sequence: CASSPGAYEQYF.

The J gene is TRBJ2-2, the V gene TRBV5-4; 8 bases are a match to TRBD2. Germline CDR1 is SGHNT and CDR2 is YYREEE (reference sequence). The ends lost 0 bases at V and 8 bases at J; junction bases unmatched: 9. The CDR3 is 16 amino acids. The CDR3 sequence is CASSLDSGTRWGELFF. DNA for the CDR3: TGTGCCAGCAGCTTGGATAGCGGGACCCGGTGGGGGGAGCTGTTTTTT.

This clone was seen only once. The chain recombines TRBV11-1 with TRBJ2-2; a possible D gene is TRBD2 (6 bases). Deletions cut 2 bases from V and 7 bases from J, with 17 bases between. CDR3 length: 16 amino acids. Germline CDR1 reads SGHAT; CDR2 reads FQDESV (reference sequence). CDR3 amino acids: CASSLQGRGSGGELFF. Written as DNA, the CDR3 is TGTGCCAGCAGCTTACAAGGCCGGGGGAGCGGCGGGGAGCTGTTTTTT.

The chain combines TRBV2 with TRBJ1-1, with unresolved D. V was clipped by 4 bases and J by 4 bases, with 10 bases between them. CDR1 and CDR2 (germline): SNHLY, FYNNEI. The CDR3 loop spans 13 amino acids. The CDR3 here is CASSGRFLTEAFF. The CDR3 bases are TGTGCCAGCAGTGGAAGGTTTCTCACTGAAGCTTTCTTT.

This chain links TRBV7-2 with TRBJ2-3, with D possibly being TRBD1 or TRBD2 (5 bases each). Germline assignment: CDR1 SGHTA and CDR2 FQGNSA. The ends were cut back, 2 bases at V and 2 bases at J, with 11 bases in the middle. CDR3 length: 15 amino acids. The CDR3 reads CASSLLKGTTDTQYF. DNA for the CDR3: TGTGCCAGCAGCTTATTGAAGGGGACCACAGATACGCAGTATTTT.

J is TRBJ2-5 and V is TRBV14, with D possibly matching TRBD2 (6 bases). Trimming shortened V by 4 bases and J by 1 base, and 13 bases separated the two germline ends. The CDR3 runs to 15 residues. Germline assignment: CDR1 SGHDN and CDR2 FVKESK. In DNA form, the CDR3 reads TGTGCCAGCAGCCGGGCGACTAGGATCCAAGAGACCCAGTACTTC. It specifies CASSRATRIQETQYF.

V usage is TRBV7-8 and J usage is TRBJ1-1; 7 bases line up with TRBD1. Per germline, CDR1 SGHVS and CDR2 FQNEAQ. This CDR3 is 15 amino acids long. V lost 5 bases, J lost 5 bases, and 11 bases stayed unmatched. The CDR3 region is CASSPPGTDYTEAFF. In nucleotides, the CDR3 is TGTGCCAGCAGCCCCCCCGGGACAGACTATACTGAAGCTTTCTTT.